The 27 T cell receptor beta chains reported below all come from one sample, sequenced in a study of cytomegalovirus exposure and HLA in healthy donors. 60 Vbeta and 13 Jbeta primers were used in PCR. TCRdb keeps only in-frame clones here, not all; method: immunoSEQ multiplex PCR. The table shows about 170,000 clones, with 80% to 85% occurring only once. Material for sequencing was PBMCs. The receptors stem from a male donor in good health and CMV-seronegative.

CDR3 nucleotide sequence: TGTGCCAGCAGTGCATTTGGGGGCTCTAATCAGCCCCAGCATTTT. Translation gives CASSAFGGSNQPQHF. The rearrangement links TRBV25-1 to TRBJ1-5, with a tentative D call TRBD1 (6 bases). V was shortened by 4 bases and J by 4 bases, with 14 bases between the two germline ends. This CDR3 region has 15 residues. The germline CDR1 and CDR2 sequences are MGHDK and SYGVNS.

This chain joins TRBV27 and TRBJ1-2, with D possibly being TRBD1 (5 bases). The CDR3 consists of 14 residues. Germline-derived CDR1 and CDR2 are MNHEY and SMNVEV (reference sequence). Trimming removed 3 bases at V and 8 bases at J, with 16 bases between. CDR3 amino acids: CASSFLAEKGGYTF. The CDR3 DNA is TGTGCCAGCAGTTTTCTCGCGGAAAAGGGGGGCTACACCTTC.

The chain uses TRBV13 and TRBJ1-2, with a possible D match to TRBD1 (6 bases). The germline V gene has CDR1 PRHDT and CDR2 FYEKMQ (reference sequence). This CDR3 is built from 13 residues. V dropped 5 bases and J dropped 2 bases, with 9 bases sitting between them. CDR3 DNA sequence: TGTGCCAGCAGCCTGAGGGGGAACTATGGCTACACCTTC. Translated, it gives CASSLRGNYGYTF.

This clone was detected only once. J is TRBJ2-7 and V is TRBV2; weak D call: TRBD1 (5 bases). Germline-derived CDR1 and CDR2 are SNHLY and FYNNEI. The V gene lost 6 bases and the J gene lost 4 bases, with 16 bases spanning the gap. The CDR3 covers 14 residues. The CDR3 region has the DNA TGTGCCAGCAGGTCCCCCATGACAGTTTACGAGCAGTACTTC. It encodes CASRSPMTVYEQYF.

As to this clone: The junction differs from germline at one of its ends, possibly a read error. This sample also contains other DNA sequences that code for the same CDR3. The chain has TRBV15 and TRBJ1-6; TRBD1 is a possible D gene (5 bases). Germline-derived CDR1 and CDR2 are LNHNV and YYDKDF (reference sequence). The CDR3 loop spans 16 amino acids. CDR3 sequence reads: CATTRGKLSYNSPLHF. In nucleotides, the CDR3 is TGTGCCACCACTCGGGGGAAACTCTCCTATAATTCCCCCCTCCACTTT.

The chain joins TRBV30 to TRBJ2-5; 7 positions match TRBD2. The CDR3 runs to 14 residues. Trimming at V came to 3 bases and at J to 3 bases, leaving 7 bases not matched to a gene. The germline CDR1 and CDR2 sequences are GTSNPN and SVGIG (reference sequence). CDR3 in DNA: TGTGCCTGGAGCCGAGGACTAGGTGAAGAGACCCAGTACTTC. It is translated as CAWSRGLGEETQYF.

The chain uses TRBV7-2 and TRBJ1-1, with D hard to call. CDR1 and CDR2 from the germline V gene are SGHTA and FQGNSA. V dropped 4 bases and J dropped 2 bases, with 14 bases sitting between them. CDR3 length: 15 amino acids. CDR3 region: CASSSLGGVNTEAFF. CDR3 bases: TGTGCCAGCAGCTCATTGGGCGGGGTAAACACTGAAGCTTTCTTT.

The chain couples TRBV5-4 to TRBJ1-2; 8 nucleotides match TRBD1. This CDR3 contains 17 residues. V trimming: 4 bases; J trimming: 5 bases; junction bases outside the gene matches: 16. Germline CDR1 reads SGHNT; CDR2 reads YYREEE (reference sequence). The CDR3 sequence: CASSPVTGAQGAYGYTF. CDR3 in DNA: TGTGCCAGCAGCCCTGTCACGGGCGCGCAGGGGGCGTATGGCTACACCTTC.

The gene calls are TRBV6-5 and TRBJ1-5; D is undetermined. This CDR3 contains 13 residues. V lost 7 bases and J 1 base, leaving 8 bases between the germline ends. Per germline, CDR1 MNHEY and CDR2 SVGAGI. CDR3 DNA sequence: TGTGCCAGCATCCGAGGGAGCAATCAGCCCCAGCATTTT. Its protein is CASIRGSNQPQHF.

The chain employs TRBV4-3 and TRBJ1-1, with D tentatively TRBD1 (6 bases). Germline V gene data show CDR1 as LGHNA and CDR2 as YSLEER. This CDR3 is 15 amino acids long. V lost 1 base to trimming and J lost 5 bases, with 14 bases between them. The CDR3 DNA sequence: TGCGCCAGCAGCCAAGCGTACGCGGGGGCGACTGAAGCTTTCTTT. Protein sequence: CASSQAYAGATEAFF.

The chain employs TRBV18 and TRBJ1-4; D is unclear. The V gene lost 3 bases and the J gene lost 1 base, with 12 bases spanning the gap. This CDR3 has 16 amino acids. CDR1 and CDR2 from the germline V gene are KGHSH and LQKENI. CDR3 region: CASSPARARTNEKLFF. The CDR3 region has the DNA TGTGCCAGCTCACCGGCCAGAGCGCGAACTAATGAAAAACTGTTTTTT.

CDR3 protein: CASSLSPGPVGYTF. The CDR3 nucleotides are TGTGCCAGCAGCTTATCGCCAGGGCCCGTGGGCTACACCTTC. This rearrangement joins TRBV11-2 to TRBJ1-2; the D gene is possibly TRBD1 (5 bases). CDR1 SGHAT and CDR2 FQNNGV come from the germline V gene. The CDR3 sequence is 14 residues long. With 2 bases removed from V and 8 bases from J, the gap between germline ends came to 15 bases.

The chain is built from TRBV6-6 and TRBJ1-2; tentatively, D is TRBD1 (6 bases). The CDR3 loop spans 13 amino acids. Between the trimmed V and J ends, which lost 0 bases and 6 bases, there was a span of 8 bases. Germline V CDR1 and CDR2: MNHNY, SVGAGI (reference sequence). The CDR3 DNA reads TGTGCCAGCAGTTACTCCCAGGGGAATGGCTACACCTTC. Translated, it gives CASSYSQGNGYTF.

The J gene is TRBJ2-5, the V gene TRBV9; the D gene is possibly TRBD2 (6 bases). Between the trimmed V and J ends, which lost 2 bases and 2 bases, there was a span of 16 bases. The CDR3 extends over 16 amino acids. Germline V lookup: CDR1 SGDLS, CDR2 YYNGEE. The CDR3 bases are TGTGCCAGCAGCGTCGGGGGAGCGAATATTCAAGAGACCCAGTACTTC. Translated: CASSVGGANIQETQYF.

V and J are TRBV2 and TRBJ2-7, with a possible D match to TRBD2 (5 bases). The ends were cut back, 0 bases at V and 0 bases at J, with 9 bases in the middle. Germline CDR1 SNHLY, CDR2 FYNNEI. The CDR3 has 15 residues. CDR3 region: CASSEAIANSYEQYF. The DNA for the CDR3 is TGTGCCAGCAGTGAAGCTATAGCGAACTCCTACGAGCAGTACTTC.

CDR3 DNA sequence: TGTGCCAGCACGGGGAACTACGAGCAGTACTTC. This sequence encodes CASTGNYEQYF. The chain employs TRBV6-6 and TRBJ2-7, with D perhaps matching TRBD2 (5 bases). V gave up 7 bases and J gave up 3 bases, with 7 bases separating them. The length of the CDR3 is 11 residues. Germline V gene lookup returns CDR1 MNHNY and CDR2 SVGAGI (reference sequence).

The chain carries TRBV16 and TRBJ1-2; the D is unclear. There are 14 residues in the CDR3. CDR1 and CDR2 from the germline V gene are KGHSY and FQNENV. V gave up 0 bases and J gave up 1 base, with 6 bases separating them. The CDR3 protein is CASSQSFSNYGYTF. The CDR3 DNA reads as TGTGCCAGCAGCCAATCATTCAGTAACTATGGCTACACCTTC.

This clone was seen once. The junction does not match germline at one end; this may be a read error. J is TRBJ2-3 and V is TRBV20-1; tentative D call: TRBD2 (6 bases). This CDR3 has 11 amino acids. Germline V lookup: CDR1 DFQATT, CDR2 SNEGSKA (reference sequence). The CDR3 DNA sequence: TGCAGTGCTAGGGGAGGACGAACTAGTAATTTT. It yields the protein CSARGGRTSNF.

The rearrangement links TRBV14 to TRBJ2-7; TRBD1 is a possible D gene (5 bases). This CDR3 is built from 13 residues. Germline loops: CDR1 SGHDN, CDR2 FVKESK. V was trimmed by 4 bases and J by 3 bases, leaving 10 bases between them. The CDR3 protein is CASSRGRNYEQYF. The DNA of the CDR3 is TGTGCCAGCAGCCGGGGCAGAAACTACGAGCAGTACTTC.

This clone was seen a handful of times. The rearrangement uses TRBV29-1 and TRBJ2-7; 7 nucleotides agree with TRBD1. The CDR3 is made up of 13 amino acids. In germline, CDR1 is SQVTM, CDR2 ANQGSEA. The V gene end was trimmed by 1 base and the J gene end by 3 bases; junction bases not matched to a gene: 3. CDR3 sequence reads: CSVEGQGIYEQYF. As DNA, the CDR3 is TGCAGCGTTGAAGGACAGGGAATCTACGAGCAGTACTTC.

The chain is built from TRBV19 and TRBJ2-5, with D maybe TRBD2 (6 bases). The CDR3 is made up of 15 amino acids. Trimming stripped 1 base from V and 2 bases from J, with 11 bases between. The V gene's germline CDR1 is LNHDA and CDR2 SQIVND (reference sequence). In DNA, the CDR3 is TGTGCCAGTAGTATAGGGGACTCCCGGCAAGAGACCCAGTACTTC. Its translation is CASSIGDSRQETQYF.

This clone was observed a handful of times. The V and J genes are TRBV29-1 and TRBJ1-3; TRBD1 agrees at 7 bases. Germline-derived CDR1 and CDR2 are SQVTM and ANQGSEA. V shed 6 bases, J shed 1 base, and the junction held 3 bases outside the gene matches. This CDR3 is built from 13 residues. The CDR3 DNA sequence: TGCAGCGTGAAGGACAGGTCTGGAAACACCATATATTTT. This codes for CSVKDRSGNTIYF.

This clone was observed a few times. V and J are TRBV6-5 and TRBJ2-5, with TRBD1 matching 9 bases. The tail of the sequence fits TRBJ2-7 better, so the J call may be wrong. The CDR3 is 14 residues long. From germline, CDR1 is MNHEY and CDR2 SVGAGI. CDR3 DNA: TGTGCCAGCAGACCTACAGGGGGCGTCTACGAGCAGTACTTC. It encodes CASRPTGGVYEQYF.

This clone was observed a handful of times. The V call is TRBV19, the J call TRBJ1-1, with a possible D match to TRBD1 (5 bases). CDR1 LNHDA and CDR2 SQIVND come from the germline V gene (reference sequence). CDR3 length equals 12 residues. V lost 3 bases and J 10 bases, leaving 12 bases between the germline ends. The CDR3, as DNA: TGTGCCAGTAGTATTCCCCAGGGTGTAGCTTTCTTT. Translation: CASSIPQGVAFF.

CDR3: CASSYRTANYEQYF. For the CDR3, the DNA is TGCGCCAGCAGCTACAGGACGGCTAACTACGAGCAGTACTTC. V gene TRBV5-1 combines with J gene TRBJ2-7; D possibly corresponds to TRBD1 (5 bases). Germline CDR1 and CDR2: SGHRS and YFSETQ. This CDR3 contains 14 residues. Trimming removed 3 bases from V and 3 bases from J, with 13 bases in between.

In the case of this clone: The junction differs from germline at one of its ends, possibly a read error. The chain uses TRBV7-7 and TRBJ2-2, with TRBD2 matching 11 bases. The CDR3 length is 18 residues. Germline V gives CDR1 SSHAT, CDR2 FNYEAQ (reference sequence). The CDR3 DNA is TGTGCTAGCAGCTTACAGCTAGCGGGGGGTGCGAACACCGGGGAGCTGTTTTTT. Translation: CASSLQLAGGANTGELFF.

The chain carries TRBV2 and TRBJ1-1, with unresolved D. Trimming pared 11 bases from V and 5 bases from J, leaving 27 bases between. The V gene's germline CDR1 is SNHLY and CDR2 FYNNEI. This CDR3 spans 16 amino acids. CDR3 nucleotides: TGTGCCTCCTGGAGGGAGGGCGGTACACCCCCTACTGAAGCTTTCTTT. This sequence encodes CASWREGGTPPTEAFF.